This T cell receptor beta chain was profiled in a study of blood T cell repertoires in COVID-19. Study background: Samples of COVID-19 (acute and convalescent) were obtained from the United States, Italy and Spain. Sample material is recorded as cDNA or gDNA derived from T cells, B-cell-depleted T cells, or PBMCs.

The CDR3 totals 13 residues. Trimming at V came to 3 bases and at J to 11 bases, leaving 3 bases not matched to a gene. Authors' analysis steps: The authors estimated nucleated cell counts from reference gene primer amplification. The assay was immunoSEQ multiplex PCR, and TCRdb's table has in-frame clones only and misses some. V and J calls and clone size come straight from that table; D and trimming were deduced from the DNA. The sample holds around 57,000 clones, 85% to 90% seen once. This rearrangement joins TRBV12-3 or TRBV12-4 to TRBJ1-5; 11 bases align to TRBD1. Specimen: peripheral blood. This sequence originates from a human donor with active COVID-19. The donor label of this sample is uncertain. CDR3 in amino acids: CASSLDRGLTQHF. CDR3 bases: TGTGCCAGCAGTTTGGACAGGGGGCTGACCCAGCATTTT.